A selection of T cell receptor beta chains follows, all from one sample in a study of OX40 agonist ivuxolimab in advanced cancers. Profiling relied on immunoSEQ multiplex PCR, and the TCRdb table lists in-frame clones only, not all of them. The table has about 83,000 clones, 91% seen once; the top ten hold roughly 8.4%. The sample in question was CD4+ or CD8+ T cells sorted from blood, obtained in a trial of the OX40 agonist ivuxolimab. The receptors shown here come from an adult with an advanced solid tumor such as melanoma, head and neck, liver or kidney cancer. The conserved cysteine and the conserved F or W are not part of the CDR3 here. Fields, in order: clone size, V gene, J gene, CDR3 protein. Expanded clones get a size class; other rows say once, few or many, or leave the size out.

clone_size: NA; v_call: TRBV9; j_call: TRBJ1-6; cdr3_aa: ASSVDGGVGSPLH
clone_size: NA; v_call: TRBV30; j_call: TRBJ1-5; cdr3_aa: AWSAGQGIQPQH
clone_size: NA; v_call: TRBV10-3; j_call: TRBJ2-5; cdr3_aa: AIAPLGEETQY
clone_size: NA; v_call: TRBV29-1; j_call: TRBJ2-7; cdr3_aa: SVAGLAGGFDEQY
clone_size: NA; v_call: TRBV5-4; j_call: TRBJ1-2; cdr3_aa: ASSLDSYGYT
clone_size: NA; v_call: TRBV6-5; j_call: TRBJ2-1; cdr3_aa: ASSLDWGRDNEQF
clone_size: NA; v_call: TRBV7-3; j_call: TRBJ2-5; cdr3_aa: ASRKRETQY
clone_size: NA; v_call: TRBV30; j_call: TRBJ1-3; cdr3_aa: AWSDSGNTIY
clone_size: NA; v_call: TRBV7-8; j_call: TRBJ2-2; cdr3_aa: ASSLGGLAATGELF
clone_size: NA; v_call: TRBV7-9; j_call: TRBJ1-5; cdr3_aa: ASSLDLNQPQH
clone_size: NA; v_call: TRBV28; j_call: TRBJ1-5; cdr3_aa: ASSLYPRVPNQPQH
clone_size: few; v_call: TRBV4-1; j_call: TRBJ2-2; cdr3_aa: ASSPLGGGTGELF